Described below is a single TCR beta chain sequence and its context. This sample is part of a study of OX40 agonist ivuxolimab in advanced cancers. Some clones are missing from TCRdb's copy, which holds only in-frame ones; the method was immunoSEQ multiplex PCR. The sample holds 60,000 to 85,000 clones, 65% to 90% seen once. CDR3 length: 13 residues. Germline V lookup: CDR1 SGHRS, CDR2 YFSETQ. The germline V and J ends were trimmed by 5 bases and 0 bases, with 7 bases remaining between them. Sequencing used CD4+ or CD8+ T cells sorted from blood, obtained in a trial of the OX40 agonist ivuxolimab. The gene calls are TRBV5-1 and TRBJ2-3, with unresolved D. This receptor was taken from an adult with an advanced solid tumor such as melanoma, head and neck, liver or kidney cancer. CDR3 nucleotides: TGCGCCAGCAGTTCGTCTAGCACAGATACGCAGTATTTT. Its protein is CASSSSSTDTQYF.